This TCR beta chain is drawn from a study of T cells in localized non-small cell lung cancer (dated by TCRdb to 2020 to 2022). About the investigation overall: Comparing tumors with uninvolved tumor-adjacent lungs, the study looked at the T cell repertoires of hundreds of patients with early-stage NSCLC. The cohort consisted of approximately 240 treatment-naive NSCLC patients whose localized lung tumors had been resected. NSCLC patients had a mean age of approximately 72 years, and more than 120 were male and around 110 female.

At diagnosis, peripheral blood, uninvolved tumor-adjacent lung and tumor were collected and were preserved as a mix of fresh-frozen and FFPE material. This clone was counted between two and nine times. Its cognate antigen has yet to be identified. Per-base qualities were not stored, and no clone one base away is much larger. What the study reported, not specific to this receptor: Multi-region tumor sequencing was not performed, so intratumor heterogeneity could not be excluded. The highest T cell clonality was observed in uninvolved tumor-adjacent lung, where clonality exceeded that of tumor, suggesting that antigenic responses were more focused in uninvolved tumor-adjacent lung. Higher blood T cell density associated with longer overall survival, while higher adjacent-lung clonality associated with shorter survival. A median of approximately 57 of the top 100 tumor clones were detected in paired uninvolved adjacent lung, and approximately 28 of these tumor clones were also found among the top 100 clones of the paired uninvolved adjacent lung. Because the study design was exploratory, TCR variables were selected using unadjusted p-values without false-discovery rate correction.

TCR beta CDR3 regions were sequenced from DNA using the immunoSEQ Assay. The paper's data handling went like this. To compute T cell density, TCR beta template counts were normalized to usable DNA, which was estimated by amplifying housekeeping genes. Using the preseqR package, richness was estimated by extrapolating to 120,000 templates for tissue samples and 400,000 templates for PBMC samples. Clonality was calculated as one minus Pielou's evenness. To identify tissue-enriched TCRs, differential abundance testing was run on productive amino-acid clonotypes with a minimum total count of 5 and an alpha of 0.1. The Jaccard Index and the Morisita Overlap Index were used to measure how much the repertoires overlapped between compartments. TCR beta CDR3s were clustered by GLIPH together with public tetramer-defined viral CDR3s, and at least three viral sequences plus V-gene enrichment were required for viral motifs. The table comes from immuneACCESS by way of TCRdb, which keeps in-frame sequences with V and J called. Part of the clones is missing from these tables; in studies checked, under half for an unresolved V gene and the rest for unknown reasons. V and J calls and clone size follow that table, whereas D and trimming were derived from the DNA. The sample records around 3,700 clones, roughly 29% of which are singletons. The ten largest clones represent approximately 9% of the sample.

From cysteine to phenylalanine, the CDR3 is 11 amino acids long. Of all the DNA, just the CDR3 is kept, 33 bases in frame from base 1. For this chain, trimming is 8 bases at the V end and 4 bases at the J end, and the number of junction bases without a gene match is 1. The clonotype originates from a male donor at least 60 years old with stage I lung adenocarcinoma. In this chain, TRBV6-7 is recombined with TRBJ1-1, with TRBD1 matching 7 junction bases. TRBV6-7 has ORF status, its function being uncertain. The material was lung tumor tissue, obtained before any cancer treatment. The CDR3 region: CASHRGTEAFF. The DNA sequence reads TGTGCCAGCCACAGGGGCACTGAAGCTTTCTTT.